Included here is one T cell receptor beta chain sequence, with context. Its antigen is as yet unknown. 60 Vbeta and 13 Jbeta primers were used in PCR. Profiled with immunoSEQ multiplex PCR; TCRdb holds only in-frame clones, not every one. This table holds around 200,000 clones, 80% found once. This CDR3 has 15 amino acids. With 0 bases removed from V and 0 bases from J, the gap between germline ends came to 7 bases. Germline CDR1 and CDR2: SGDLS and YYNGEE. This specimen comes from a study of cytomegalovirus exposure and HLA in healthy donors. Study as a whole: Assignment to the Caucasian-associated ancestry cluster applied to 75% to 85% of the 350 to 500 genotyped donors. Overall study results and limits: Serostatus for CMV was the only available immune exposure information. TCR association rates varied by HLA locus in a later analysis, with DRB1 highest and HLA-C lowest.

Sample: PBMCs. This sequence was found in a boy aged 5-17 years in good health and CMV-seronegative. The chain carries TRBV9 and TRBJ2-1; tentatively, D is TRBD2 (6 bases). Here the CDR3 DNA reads TGTGCCAGCAGCGTAGTCGGGAGCTCCTACAATGAGCAGTTCTTC. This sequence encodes CASSVVGSSYNEQFF.